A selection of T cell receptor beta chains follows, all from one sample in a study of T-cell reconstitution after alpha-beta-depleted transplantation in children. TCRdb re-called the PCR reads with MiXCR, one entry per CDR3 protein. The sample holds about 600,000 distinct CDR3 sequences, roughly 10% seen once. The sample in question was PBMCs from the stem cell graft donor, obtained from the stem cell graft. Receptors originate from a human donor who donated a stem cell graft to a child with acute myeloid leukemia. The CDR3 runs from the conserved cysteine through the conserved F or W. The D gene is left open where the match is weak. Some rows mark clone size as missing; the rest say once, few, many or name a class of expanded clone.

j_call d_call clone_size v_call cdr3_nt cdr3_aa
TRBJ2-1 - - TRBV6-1 TGTGCCAGCAGTACGACAGGTTCGGGGAATGAGCAGTTCTTC CASSTTGSGNEQFF
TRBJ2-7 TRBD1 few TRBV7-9 TGTGCCAGCAGCACCCCACGGACAGGGGGCGCCTACGAGCAGTACTTC CASSTPRTGGAYEQYF
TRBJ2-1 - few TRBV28 TGTGCCAGCCGATACACCGGGACCGTCTTCAATGAGCAGTTCTTC CASRYTGTVFNEQFF
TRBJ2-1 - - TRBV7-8 TGTGCCAGCAGCTTATCCCCCCCCTACGGGATATCAGACAATGAGCAGTTCTTC CASSLSPPYGISDNEQFF
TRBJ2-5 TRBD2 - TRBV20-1 TGCAGTGCTAAGCCCCTAGCGGGATTGGAGACCCAGTACTTC CSAKPLAGLETQYF
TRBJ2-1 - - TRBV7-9 TGTGCCAGCAGCTTAAAGAGTGGATTCCATGAGCAGTTCTTC CASSLKSGFHEQFF
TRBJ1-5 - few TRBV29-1 TGCAGCGTCACAGCCGGGGATAGCAATCAGCCCCAGCATTTT CSVTAGDSNQPQHF
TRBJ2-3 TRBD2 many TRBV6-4 TGTGCCAGCAGCCCACTAGCGGGAGGGACCACAGATACGCAGTATTTT CASSPLAGGTTDTQYF
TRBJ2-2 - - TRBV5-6 TGTGCCAGCAGACGACCCGGGAGCGGGGAGCTGTTTTTT CASRRPGSGELFF
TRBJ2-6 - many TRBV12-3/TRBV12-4 TGTGCCAGCAGCCTAGACAACTCTGGGGCCAACGTCCTGACTTTC CASSLDNSGANVLTF
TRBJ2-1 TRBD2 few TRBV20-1 TGCAGTGCTTTTAGCGGGAGAGGGAGTGTTGAGCAGTTCTTC CSAFSGRGSVEQFF
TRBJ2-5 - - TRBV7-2 TGTGCCAGCAGCTCGACACCAGAGCGGCCCCAGTACTTC CASSSTPERPQYF
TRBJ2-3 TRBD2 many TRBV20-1 TGCAGTGCTACCGGGACTAGCGGGAGGACAGATACGCAGTATTTT CSATGTSGRTDTQYF
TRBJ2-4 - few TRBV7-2 TGTGCCAGCAGCTTGGCGGCTGCCAAAAACATTCAGTACTTC CASSLAAAKNIQYF
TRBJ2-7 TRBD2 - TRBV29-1 TGCAGCGTCGGGGCGGGAGGCCTCGACGACGAGCAGTACTTC CSVGAGGLDDEQYF
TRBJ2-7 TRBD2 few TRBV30 TGTGCCTGCACCCTTGAGACTAGCGGATACGAGCAGTACTTC CACTLETSGYEQYF
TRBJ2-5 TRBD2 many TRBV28 TGTGCCAGCAGTTTATCGCCCCTCCTAGCGGGAGTTTCAGAGACCCAGTACTTC CASSLSPLLAGVSETQYF
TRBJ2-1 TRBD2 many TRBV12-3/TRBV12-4 TGTGCCAGCAGTTCCTTAGCGGGCGCCAATGAGCAGTTCTTC CASSSLAGANEQFF
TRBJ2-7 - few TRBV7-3 TGTGCCAGCAGCTTAAGCCCAGCGGACTCCTACGAGCAGTACTTC CASSLSPADSYEQYF
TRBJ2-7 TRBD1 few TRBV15 TGTGCCACCAGTCCCGGGACAGGGCTACACGAGCAGTACTTC CATSPGTGLHEQYF